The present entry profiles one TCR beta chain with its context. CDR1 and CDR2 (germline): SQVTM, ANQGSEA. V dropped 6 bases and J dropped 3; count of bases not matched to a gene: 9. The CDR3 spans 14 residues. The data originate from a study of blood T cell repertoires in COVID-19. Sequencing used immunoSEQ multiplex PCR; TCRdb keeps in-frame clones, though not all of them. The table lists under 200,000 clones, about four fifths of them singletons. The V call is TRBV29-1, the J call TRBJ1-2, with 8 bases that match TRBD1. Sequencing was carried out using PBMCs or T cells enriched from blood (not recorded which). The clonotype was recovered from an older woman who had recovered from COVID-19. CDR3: CSVAQTGADYGYTF. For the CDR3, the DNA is TGCAGCGTCGCCCAGACAGGGGCCGACTATGGCTACACCTTC.